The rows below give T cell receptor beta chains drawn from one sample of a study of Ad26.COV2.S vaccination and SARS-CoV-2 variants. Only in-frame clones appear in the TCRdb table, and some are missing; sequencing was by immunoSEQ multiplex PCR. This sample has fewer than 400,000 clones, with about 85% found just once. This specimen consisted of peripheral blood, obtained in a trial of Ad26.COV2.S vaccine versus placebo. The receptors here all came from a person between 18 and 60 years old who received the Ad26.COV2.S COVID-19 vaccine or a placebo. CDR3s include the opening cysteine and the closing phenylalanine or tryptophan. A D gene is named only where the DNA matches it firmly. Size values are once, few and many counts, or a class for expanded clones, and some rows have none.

cdr3_aa: CASSSSGGALRSYGYTF
cdr3_nt: TGTGCCAGCAGCTCCTCAGGGGGCGCACTAAGAAGCTATGGCTACACCTTC
clone_size: -
d_call: TRBD1
j_call: TRBJ1-2
v_call: TRBV7-9

cdr3_aa: CASSDQGAANEKLFF
cdr3_nt: TGTGCCAGCAGCGACCAGGGGGCAGCGAATGAAAAACTGTTTTTT
clone_size: -
d_call: TRBD1
j_call: TRBJ1-4
v_call: TRBV2

cdr3_aa: CASDVTGELFF
cdr3_nt: TGTGCCAGCGATGTCACCGGGGAGCTGTTTTTT
clone_size: -
d_call: -
j_call: TRBJ2-2
v_call: TRBV6-5

cdr3_aa: CASSYISTGGGTQYF
cdr3_nt: TGTGCCAGCAGCTACATATCTACCGGCGGAGGGACCCAGTACTTC
clone_size: -
d_call: -
j_call: TRBJ2-5
v_call: TRBV3-1/TRBV3-2

cdr3_aa: CASSLLVRGTEAFF
cdr3_nt: TGTGCCAGCAGCTTATTGGTTCGCGGCACTGAAGCTTTCTTT
clone_size: few
d_call: -
j_call: TRBJ1-1
v_call: TRBV7-9

cdr3_aa: CASSEWGLGTEAFF
cdr3_nt: TGTGCCAGCAGTGAATGGGGGCTTGGCACTGAAGCTTTCTTT
clone_size: -
d_call: -
j_call: TRBJ1-1
v_call: TRBV6-1

cdr3_aa: CASSSSGGRNEQFF
cdr3_nt: TGTGCCAGCAGCAGCAGCGGGGGTAGAAATGAGCAGTTCTTC
clone_size: -
d_call: TRBD2
j_call: TRBJ2-1
v_call: TRBV7-6

cdr3_aa: CASSEQRGETQYF
cdr3_nt: TGTGCCAGCAGTGAACAGAGGGGAGAGACCCAGTACTTC
clone_size: -
d_call: -
j_call: TRBJ2-5
v_call: TRBV2

cdr3_aa: CATSAPYTF
cdr3_nt: TGTGCCACCAGTGCTCCGTATACCTTC
clone_size: -
d_call: -
j_call: TRBJ1-2
v_call: TRBV24-1

cdr3_aa: CASSGDPSGTGELFF
cdr3_nt: TGTGCCAGCAGCGGGGACCCAAGTGGGACCGGGGAGCTGTTTTTT
clone_size: once
d_call: -
j_call: TRBJ2-2
v_call: TRBV9

cdr3_aa: CSVDDSKNEQFF
cdr3_nt: TGCAGCGTTGACGACAGTAAAAATGAGCAGTTCTTC
clone_size: -
d_call: -
j_call: TRBJ2-1
v_call: TRBV29-1

cdr3_aa: CASSLGLAGGVTQYF
cdr3_nt: TGTGCCAGCAGTTTAGGACTAGCGGGGGGAGTTACGCAGTATTTT
clone_size: -
d_call: TRBD2
j_call: TRBJ2-3
v_call: TRBV28

cdr3_aa: CASSQGGGANTGELFF
cdr3_nt: TGCGCCAGCAGCCAAGGTGGGGGGGCCAACACCGGGGAGCTGTTTTTT
clone_size: -
d_call: -
j_call: TRBJ2-2
v_call: TRBV4-1

cdr3_aa: CASSIDLQGAQPQHF
cdr3_nt: TGTGCCAGTAGTATAGATCTGCAGGGGGCTCAGCCCCAGCATTTT
clone_size: -
d_call: TRBD1
j_call: TRBJ1-5
v_call: TRBV19

cdr3_aa: CASSLLGTGELFF
cdr3_nt: TGTGCCAGCAGCTTGCTGGGGACCGGGGAGCTGTTTTTT
clone_size: -
d_call: -
j_call: TRBJ2-2
v_call: TRBV5-8

cdr3_aa: CASSPTHLQGEAFF
cdr3_nt: TGTGCCAGCAGCCCGACTCATTTACAGGGGGAAGCTTTCTTT
clone_size: -
d_call: TRBD1
j_call: TRBJ1-1
v_call: TRBV2

cdr3_aa: CASSYDPGPNSGNTIYF
cdr3_nt: TGTGCCAGCTCCTACGACCCGGGACCGAACTCTGGAAACACCATATATTTT
clone_size: -
d_call: -
j_call: TRBJ1-3
v_call: TRBV2

cdr3_aa: CASSAIQGFGETQYF
cdr3_nt: TGTGCCAGCAGCGCAATACAGGGGTTTGGGGAGACCCAGTACTTC
clone_size: -
d_call: TRBD1
j_call: TRBJ2-5
v_call: TRBV9

cdr3_aa: CASSYSLQGAEQYF
cdr3_nt: TGTGCCAGCAGTTACTCCCTACAAGGAGCCGAGCAGTACTTC
clone_size: -
d_call: -
j_call: TRBJ2-7
v_call: TRBV6-5

cdr3_aa: CASTTGSVQETQYF
cdr3_nt: TGCGCCAGCACCACGGGGAGTGTCCAAGAGACCCAGTACTTC
clone_size: few
d_call: -
j_call: TRBJ2-5
v_call: TRBV5-1

cdr3_aa: CSVVPISNEQFF
cdr3_nt: TGCAGCGTTGTGCCCATAAGTAATGAGCAGTTCTTC
clone_size: -
d_call: -
j_call: TRBJ2-1
v_call: TRBV29-1

cdr3_aa: CSAQGVYGYTF
cdr3_nt: TGCAGTGCACAGGGGGTCTATGGCTACACCTTC
clone_size: once
d_call: TRBD1
j_call: TRBJ1-2
v_call: TRBV20-1

cdr3_aa: CASSPGQGGSYEQYF
cdr3_nt: TGTGCCAGCTCACCAGGGCAGGGGGGGTCCTACGAGCAGTACTTC
clone_size: -
d_call: -
j_call: TRBJ2-7
v_call: TRBV18

cdr3_aa: CASSRTSGDTGELFF
cdr3_nt: TGTGCCAGCAGCAGGACTAGTGGCGACACCGGGGAGCTGTTTTTT
clone_size: -
d_call: TRBD2
j_call: TRBJ2-2
v_call: TRBV6-5

cdr3_aa: CASGLAGGLNEQFF
cdr3_nt: TGTGCCAGCGGACTAGCGGGGGGCTTAAATGAGCAGTTCTTC
clone_size: -
d_call: TRBD2
j_call: TRBJ2-1
v_call: TRBV6-5

cdr3_aa: CASSLLGGQLQETQYF
cdr3_nt: TGTGCCAGCAGCTTACTTGGGGGACAGCTACAAGAGACCCAGTACTTC
clone_size: -
d_call: TRBD1
j_call: TRBJ2-5
v_call: TRBV7-9

cdr3_aa: CASSLRDVNNSPLHF
cdr3_nt: TGTGCCAGCAGCCTCCGGGACGTTAATAATTCACCCCTCCACTTT
clone_size: -
d_call: -
j_call: TRBJ1-6
v_call: TRBV4-2

cdr3_aa: CASHLVRGNEQFF
cdr3_nt: TGTGCCAGCCACCTGGTGAGGGGCAATGAGCAGTTCTTC
clone_size: -
d_call: -
j_call: TRBJ2-1
v_call: TRBV6-5

cdr3_aa: CASSLSGGYNEQFF
cdr3_nt: TGCGCCAGCAGCTTAAGCGGGGGGTACAATGAGCAGTTCTTC
clone_size: -
d_call: TRBD2
j_call: TRBJ2-1
v_call: TRBV5-1

cdr3_aa: CASSLIQADLGYTF
cdr3_nt: TGTGCCAGCAGCTTAATCCAGGCCGACCTTGGCTACACCTTC
clone_size: -
d_call: -
j_call: TRBJ1-2
v_call: TRBV7-9

cdr3_aa: CASSHGTGNTDTQYF
cdr3_nt: TGTGCCAGCAGCCACGGGACAGGGAACACAGATACGCAGTATTTT
clone_size: -
d_call: TRBD1
j_call: TRBJ2-3
v_call: TRBV3-1/TRBV3-2

cdr3_aa: CATKEGDADTQYF
cdr3_nt: TGTGCCACCAAGGAAGGGGACGCAGATACGCAGTATTTT
clone_size: once
d_call: -
j_call: TRBJ2-3
v_call: TRBV2

cdr3_aa: CASSLTWGAYEQYF
cdr3_nt: TGTGCCAGCAGCCTGACGTGGGGGGCCTACGAGCAGTACTTC
clone_size: -
d_call: -
j_call: TRBJ2-7
v_call: TRBV27

cdr3_aa: CASSWTEKETQYF
cdr3_nt: TGCGCCAGCAGCTGGACGGAAAAAGAGACCCAGTACTTC
clone_size: -
d_call: -
j_call: TRBJ2-5
v_call: TRBV4-1

cdr3_aa: CASSHDVPYGYTF
cdr3_nt: TGCGCCAGCAGCCACGACGTCCCCTATGGCTACACCTTC
clone_size: -
d_call: -
j_call: TRBJ1-2
v_call: TRBV4-1

cdr3_aa: CASSQGRGDQPQHF
cdr3_nt: TGCGCCAGCAGCCAAGGCAGGGGGGATCAGCCCCAGCATTTT
clone_size: -
d_call: TRBD1
j_call: TRBJ1-5
v_call: TRBV4-1

cdr3_aa: CASSRGVSTEAFF
cdr3_nt: TGTGCCAGCAGTCGGGGGGTAAGCACTGAAGCTTTCTTT
clone_size: -
d_call: -
j_call: TRBJ1-1
v_call: TRBV6-4